The rows below give T cell receptor beta chains drawn from one sample of a study of T cells after yellow fever vaccination. TCRdb used MiXCR to reprocess the 5' RACE reads, holding one entry per CDR3 protein. The sample carries more than 450,000 distinct CDR3 sequences, roughly 22% recorded once. This specimen was PBMCs, taken roughly 20 days after the first yellow fever vaccination. Receptor source: a man between 18 and 35 years old who received the YFV17D yellow fever vaccine. The CDR3 runs from the conserved cysteine through the conserved F or W. A D gene is named only where the DNA matches it firmly. Clone size appears in some rows only: once, few, many, or a class for an expanded clone.

D gene | clone size | J gene | V gene | CDR3 DNA | CDR3 protein
. | . | TRBJ2-3 | TRBV20-1 | TGCAGTGCTAGAGATGATTTTTTCGGAGAGGCGACAGATACGCAGTATTTT | CSARDDFFGEATDTQYF
. | . | TRBJ2-2 | TRBV6-5 | TGTGCCAGCAGTTCCCCGGACGCGAACACCGGGGAGCTGTTTTTT | CASSSPDANTGELFF
TRBD1 | few | TRBJ2-5 | TRBV28 | TGTGCCAGCAGTTCCGGACAGGACCAAGAGACCCAGTACTTC | CASSSGQDQETQYF
. | . | TRBJ2-1 | TRBV5-1 | TGCGCCAGCAGCCCGGGGGGCGCACAGACTTACAATGAGCAGTTCTTC | CASSPGGAQTYNEQFF
. | few | TRBJ2-2 | TRBV14 | TGTGCCAGCAGCCAAGGTGGACGGACCTACACCGGGGAGCTGTTTTTT | CASSQGGRTYTGELFF
. | . | TRBJ2-3 | TRBV5-1 | TGCGCCAGCAGCTTGGAGGGTATGGGGGGAACCAGCACAGATACGCAGTATTTT | CASSLEGMGGTSTDTQYF
. | few | TRBJ2-5 | TRBV12-3/TRBV12-4 | TGTGCCAGCAACACAGGTATCCAAGAGACCCAGTACTTC | CASNTGIQETQYF
. | many | TRBJ2-3 | TRBV7-6 | TGTGCCAGCAGCTTAGCGCTGCCCGGGGCGAGCACAGATACGCAGTATTTT | CASSLALPGASTDTQYF
. | . | TRBJ2-1 | TRBV12-3/TRBV12-4 | TGTGCCAGCAGTTCTTCCTCACAGGGATGGCAGTTCTTC | CASSSSSQGWQFF
. | . | TRBJ2-2 | TRBV7-9 | TGTGCCAGCAGCTTACGATGGCGGACCGGGGAGCTGTTTTTT | CASSLRWRTGELFF
. | few | TRBJ2-3 | TRBV12-3/TRBV12-4 | TGTGCCAGCAGTTTAGGCAGGGTACCAGATACGCAGTATTTT | CASSLGRVPDTQYF
TRBD2 | many | TRBJ2-3 | TRBV5-1 | TGCGCCAGCCGAGAGACTAGCGGGGGCACAGATACGCAGTATTTT | CASRETSGGTDTQYF
TRBD2 | few | TRBJ2-3 | TRBV5-1 | TGCGCCAGCACTAACCGGACTAGCTCCCCAGATACGCAGTATTTT | CASTNRTSSPDTQYF
. | few | TRBJ2-7 | TRBV5-1 | TGCGCCAGCAGCGAAGGGACTCCACCCGGCGAGCAGTACTTC | CASSEGTPPGEQYF
. | . | TRBJ2-3 | TRBV20-1 | TGCAGTGCTACTAGCGGGACAGGGAGGGCAGATACGCAGTATTTT | CSATSGTGRADTQYF
TRBD1 | . | TRBJ1-2 | TRBV9 | TGTGCCAGCAGCCTCCGGGACAGGGGATGGGATGGCTACACCTTC | CASSLRDRGWDGYTF
. | . | TRBJ2-3 | TRBV5-6 | TGTGCCAGCACGGGCAGCACAGATACGCAGTATTTT | CASTGSTDTQYF
. | . | TRBJ2-4 | TRBV6-1 | TGTGCCAGTATAGGAGCCAAAAACATTCAGTACTTC | CASIGAKNIQYF
. | . | TRBJ1-1 | TRBV19 | TGTGCCAGTAGTCGCGACAGCCCTGAAGCTTTCTTT | CASSRDSPEAFF
. | few | TRBJ2-1 | TRBV7-2 | TGTGCCAGCAGCCGTAATTATCATGAGCAGTTCTTC | CASSRNYHEQFF
. | . | TRBJ1-1 | TRBV27 | TGTGCCAGCAGTTTAAGTGTGGACACCTCTGAAGCTTTCTTT | CASSLSVDTSEAFF
. | . | TRBJ1-3 | TRBV7-9 | TGTGCCAGCAGCTTTACGAGTCCCTCTGGAAACACCATATATTTT | CASSFTSPSGNTIYF